The T cell receptor beta chain described here comes from a study of blood T cell repertoires in COVID-19. In the original workflow: Nucleated cell number was recorded as an estimate derived from reference gene primer amplification. The repertoire was sequenced with immunoSEQ multiplex PCR; TCRdb's copy has only in-frame clones and lacks some. Clone size and V and J calls were adopted from that table, with D and trimming inferred from the DNA. Of some 31,000 clones listed, 92% were seen once; the top ten hold 2% to 2.5%. The CDR3 sequence is 16 residues long. Germline V gene data show CDR1 as SGHRS and CDR2 as YFSETQ. Trimming took 0 bases from V and 8 from J; bases not matched to a gene: 13.

This rearrangement joins TRBV5-1 to TRBJ1-2; TRBD1 matches at 7 bases. Sequencing was performed on peripheral blood. The receptor was derived from a man between 45 and 60 years old with active COVID-19. CDR3 region: CASSLAGDSRSGGYTF. CDR3 DNA: TGCGCCAGCAGCTTGGCCGGGGACAGTCGATCAGGAGGCTACACCTTC.